The 31 T cell receptor beta chains reported below all come from one sample, sequenced in a study of T cells in Graves' hyperthyroidism and ophthalmopathy. RNA transcripts were the template for amplifying TCR beta CDR3 regions. HTBI primers were the set used in a first-round RT-PCR of the TCR CDR3. TCRdb re-called the multiplex PCR reads through MiXCR, storing one row per CDR3 protein. The repertoire consists of roughly 740,000 distinct CDR3 sequences, with over 15% occurring once and the leading ten covering around 7.7%. The sequenced material came from blood. The receptors stem from a man younger than 35 with Graves' hyperthyroidism.

The chain uses TRBV9 and TRBJ1-4; D gene unclear. This CDR3 is built from 16 residues. V was shortened by 0 bases and J by 0 bases, with 9 bases between the two germline ends. Germline V lookup: CDR1 SGDLS, CDR2 YYNGEE. The CDR3 DNA follows: TGTGCCAGCAGCGTAGAGGGAGGTGCAACTAATGAAAAACTGTTTTTT. Translating it yields CASSVEGGATNEKLFF.

The chain carries TRBV6-9 and TRBJ2-7; TRBD2 matches 7 bases. Germline lookup yields CDR1 MNHGY and CDR2 SVAAGI. J gave up 5 bases and V 4 bases, and 17 bases lay outside the gene matches. The CDR3 spans 17 residues. The CDR3 nucleotides are TGTGCCAGCAGTTTGAGCGAGGGAGGGTGGGGTGGCAACGAGCAGTACTTC. This encodes CASSLSEGGWGGNEQYF.

The rearrangement uses TRBV7-2 and TRBJ1-5; no definite D call. Germline assignment: CDR1 SGHTA and CDR2 FQGNSA. V lost 4 bases and J lost 0, with 25 bases in between. The CDR3 is 20 residues long. The CDR3 loop is CASSYHDAGDNLYSNQPQHF. DNA of the CDR3: TGTGCCAGCAGCTATCACGACGCGGGAGACAATCTATATAGCAATCAGCCCCAGCATTTT.

This sequence joins TRBV18 and TRBJ2-1; 12 bases fit TRBD2. Germline-derived CDR1 and CDR2 are KGHSH and LQKENI. The CDR3 is made up of 16 amino acids. The V gene end was trimmed by 6 bases and the J gene end by 4 bases; junction bases not matched to a gene: 7. The CDR3 DNA reads TGTGCCAGCTCTCCGACTAGCGGGAGACTGTACAATGAGCAGTTCTTC. This codes for CASSPTSGRLYNEQFF.

This clonotype has a count of ten or more. The chain uses TRBV7-2 and TRBJ2-3; D assignment may be TRBD1 or TRBD2 (7 bases each). The V gene lost 5 bases and the J gene lost 9 bases, with 21 bases spanning the gap. Germline V CDR1 and CDR2: SGHTA, FQGNSA. The CDR3 totals 15 residues. CDR3 amino acids: CASSPPGGGGRTQYF. The CDR3 bases are TGTGCCAGCAGCCCACCAGGGGGGGGAGGACGAACGCAGTATTTT.

This clonotype was seen a handful of times. This chain joins TRBV12-3 or TRBV12-4 and TRBJ2-4; TRBD1 or TRBD2 may be the D gene (5 bases each). This CDR3 is built from 13 residues. Deletions cut 6 bases from V and 6 bases from J, with 12 bases between. CDR3 nucleotides: TGTGCCAGCAGGCTCGTGGGGGTAAACATTCAGTACTTC. This sequence encodes CASRLVGVNIQYF.

This clonotype was seen a few times. The V and J genes are TRBV20-1 and TRBJ2-7; 11 bases are shared with TRBD1. The V gene end was trimmed by 5 bases and the J gene end by 3 bases; junction bases not matched to a gene: 6. Germline values: CDR1 DFQATT, CDR2 SNEGSKA (reference sequence). The CDR3 is made up of 14 amino acids. This CDR3 is CSAAGTGGIYEQYF. The CDR3, as DNA: TGCAGTGCTGCGGGGACAGGGGGGATCTACGAGCAGTACTTC.

This clonotype occurred many times. The chain carries TRBV7-9 and TRBJ2-7; no reliable D call. Germline CDR1 reads SEHNR; CDR2 reads FQNEAQ (reference sequence). V lost 5 bases and J 5 bases, leaving 13 bases between the germline ends. The length of the CDR3 is 13 residues. The CDR3 region is CASSPLLTDEQYF. The CDR3 bases are TGTGCCAGCAGCCCCCTTCTGACGGACGAGCAGTACTTC.

This clonotype has a count of ten or more. The rearrangement joins TRBV24-1 to TRBJ2-5, with 8 bases lining up with TRBD1. The V gene's germline CDR1 is KGHDR and CDR2 SFDVKD. The CDR3 contains 14 residues. Germline trimming cut 0 bases from V and 4 bases from J; bases unmatched to any gene: 0. CDR3 residues: CATSDLTGGETQYF. The CDR3 coding sequence is TGTGCCACCAGTGATTTGACAGGGGGAGAGACCCAGTACTTC.

The CDR3 sequence: CASSPRRSGANVLTF. The CDR3 DNA sequence: TGTGCCAGCAGCCCCCGTAGGTCTGGGGCCAACGTCCTGACTTTC. V and J are TRBV3-1 and TRBJ2-6; D unresolved. With 4 bases removed from V and 1 base from J, the gap between germline ends came to 8 bases. Germline CDR1 reads LGHDT; CDR2 reads YNNKEL (reference sequence). CDR3 length: 15 amino acids.

The chain joins TRBV5-8 to TRBJ1-1, with unresolved D. Trimming took 7 bases from V and 2 from J, leaving 12 bases between them. The length of the CDR3 is 13 residues. Germline V gene data show CDR1 as SGHTS and CDR2 as YDEGEE. This CDR3 is CASVKRHNTEAFF. CDR3 in DNA: TGTGCCAGCGTCAAGCGGCATAACACTGAAGCTTTCTTT.

The table lists this clonotype with many counts. V and J are TRBV29-1 and TRBJ1-1, with TRBD1 matching 8 bases. Germline loops: CDR1 SQVTM, CDR2 ANQGSEA. This CDR3 comprises 14 residues. With V trimmed by 3 bases and J by 3 bases, 6 bases remained unmatched. CDR3 bases: TGCAGCGTTGATGGGGCAGGGGGCTACACTGAAGCTTTCTTT. It translates to CSVDGAGGYTEAFF.

V is TRBV15 and J is TRBJ2-5; TRBD1 or TRBD2 may be the D gene (5 bases each). The CDR3 length is 14 residues. Deletions cut 0 bases from V and 4 bases from J, with 9 bases between. The germline CDR1 and CDR2 sequences are LNHNV and YYDKDF (reference sequence). The CDR3 is CATSREGTAETQYF. The CDR3 DNA reads as TGTGCCACCAGCAGAGAAGGGACGGCAGAGACCCAGTACTTC.

This clonotype was seen more than once but under ten times. This chain joins TRBV3-1 and TRBJ1-1; 10 bases are a match to TRBD1. Germline CDR1 reads LGHDT; CDR2 reads YNNKEL (reference sequence). This CDR3 region has 14 residues. V lost 4 bases to trimming and J lost 10 bases; unmatched junction nucleotides: 9. CDR3 nucleotide sequence: TGTGCCAGCAGCCGGGGGGACAGGGGAACAGGAGCTTTCTTT. This translates into CASSRGDRGTGAFF.

The V and J genes are TRBV20-1 and TRBJ2-7, with TRBD1 matching over 9 bases. Trimming removed 3 bases from V and 4 bases from J; junction bases left unmatched: 10. The CDR3 has 15 residues. The germline gives CDR1 DFQATT, CDR2 SNEGSKA (reference sequence). The CDR3 region is CSARAVRTGAYEQYF. The DNA for the CDR3 is TGCAGTGCTAGGGCGGTTCGGACAGGGGCTTACGAGCAGTACTTC.

This clonotype came up a few times. The chain carries TRBV11-2 and TRBJ2-4, with TRBD2 matching over 10 bases. The CDR3 consists of 14 residues. The germline CDR1 and CDR2 sequences are SGHAT and FQNNGV. The V segment lost 5 bases and the J segment 6 bases; nucleotides outside the gene matches: 4. This CDR3 reads CASSPLAGGNIQYF. In DNA form, the CDR3 reads TGTGCCAGCAGCCCATTAGCGGGGGGAAACATTCAGTACTTC.

The chain uses TRBV25-1 and TRBJ2-7, with a tentative D call TRBD1 (5 bases). Germline V gives CDR1 MGHDK, CDR2 SYGVNS. This CDR3 region has 14 residues. Trimming took 3 bases from V and 0 from J, leaving 9 bases between them. This CDR3 reads CASSEPGLSYEQYF. The CDR3 bases are TGTGCCAGCAGTGAGCCAGGGCTCTCCTACGAGCAGTACTTC.

CDR3 protein: CASSFGQTMNTEAFF. CDR3 sequence (DNA): TGTGCCAGCAGCTTTGGGCAGACCATGAACACTGAAGCTTTCTTT. The chain is built from TRBV7-2 and TRBJ1-1; D unresolved. Trimming stripped 3 bases from V and 0 bases from J, with 11 bases between. This CDR3 has 15 residues. CDR1 SGHTA and CDR2 FQGNSA come from the germline V gene.

In this sample, this clonotype turned up many times. The chain uses TRBV27 and TRBJ2-7; possibly TRBD1 for D (5 bases). Trimming left V 0 bases short and J 3 bases short, with 12 bases between. Germline V CDR1 and CDR2: MNHEY, SMNVEV (reference sequence). The CDR3 is 15 amino acids. The CDR3 sequence: CASSLSQGGYYEQYF. CDR3 nucleotide sequence: TGTGCCAGCAGTTTATCCCAGGGTGGGTACTACGAGCAGTACTTC.

J is TRBJ2-6 and V is TRBV27; 10 nucleotides align to TRBD1. The CDR3 covers 19 residues. Germline CDR1 and CDR2: MNHEY and SMNVEV (reference sequence). The J segment lost 0 bases and the V segment lost 1 base, leaving 6 bases of the junction unmatched. The CDR3 sequence: CASSLWGQGYTSGANVLTF. DNA for the CDR3: TGTGCCAGCAGTTTATGGGGACAGGGGTATACCTCTGGGGCCAACGTCCTGACTTTC.

This chain uses TRBV29-1 with TRBJ1-3; D is uncertain. Trimming cost V 1 base and J 0 bases, with 10 bases left between them. Germline CDR1 is SQVTM and CDR2 is ANQGSEA. The CDR3 has 15 amino acids. This CDR3 reads CSVEVRALSGNTIYF. CDR3 nucleotide sequence: TGCAGCGTTGAAGTGAGGGCTCTCTCTGGAAACACCATATATTTT.

V and J are TRBV3-1 and TRBJ2-7, with TRBD2 matching 14 bases. CDR1 and CDR2 (germline): LGHDT, YNNKEL (reference sequence). This CDR3 region has 18 residues. Trimming removed 0 bases from V and 6 bases from J; junction bases left unmatched: 10. CDR3: CASSQDGGLAGERVEQYF. In DNA form, the CDR3 reads TGTGCCAGCAGCCAAGATGGGGGACTAGCGGGAGAACGAGTCGAGCAGTACTTC.

In regard to this clonotype: One base away lies a much larger clone, so this may be a sequencing read error. The V and J genes are TRBV6-9 and TRBJ2-3; D uncertain. Trimming removed 2 bases from V and 3 bases from J, with 12 bases in between. The length of the CDR3 is 15 residues. Per germline, CDR1 MNHGY and CDR2 SVAAGI. The CDR3 loop is CASSYRSTGTDTQYF. The CDR3, as DNA: TGTGCCAGCAGTTATAGGAGCACTGGGACAGATACGCAGTATTTT.

This clonotype was seen just once. The V gene is TRBV20-1, the J gene TRBJ2-7; D not certain. The germline CDR1 and CDR2 sequences are DFQATT and SNEGSKA (reference sequence). CDR3 length equals 12 residues. Trimming took off 2 bases at V and 2 bases at J, with 7 bases between the two ends. CDR3 nucleotides: TGCAGTGCTAGACTACTCGCCTACGAGCAGTACTTC. It encodes CSARLLAYEQYF.

This clonotype was seen a few times. The J gene is TRBJ2-7, the V gene TRBV27, with D maybe TRBD1 (5 bases). Germline lookup yields CDR1 MNHEY and CDR2 SMNVEV (reference sequence). The V gene lost 6 bases and the J gene lost 4 bases, with 16 bases spanning the gap. This CDR3 has 14 residues. The CDR3 region is CASRQDGHLYEQYF. As DNA, the CDR3 is TGTGCCAGCAGACAGGACGGTCACCTTTACGAGCAGTACTTC.

This chain links TRBV3-1 with TRBJ2-7; 7 bases align to TRBD2. This CDR3 contains 17 residues. Germline V gene sequence: CDR1 LGHDT, CDR2 YNNKEL (reference sequence). V lost 3 bases to trimming and J lost 1 base; unmatched junction nucleotides: 12. The CDR3 bases are TGTGCCAGCAGCCACAAGGGACTATCTAGCGAGTCCTACGAGCAGTACTTC. Encoded protein: CASSHKGLSSESYEQYF.

Many counts were recorded for this clonotype. The rearrangement joins TRBV18 to TRBJ2-1; tentative D call: TRBD1 (6 bases). The CDR3 runs 13 residues. Deletions cut 8 bases from V and 8 bases from J, with 16 bases between. The V gene's germline CDR1 is KGHSH and CDR2 LQKENI. CDR3 coding DNA: TGTGCCAGCCTGGAGGCTGAGGGGGATGAGCAGTTCTTC. Protein: CASLEAEGDEQFF.

This clonotype showed up many times. DNA for the CDR3: TGTGCCAGCAGCCAAGGACTAACCTACGAGCAGTACTTC. It is translated as CASSQGLTYEQYF. The chain links TRBV3-1 to TRBJ2-7; D may be TRBD2 (5 bases). The CDR3 has 13 amino acids. V was clipped by 1 base and J by 2 bases, with 6 bases between them. Germline loops: CDR1 LGHDT, CDR2 YNNKEL (reference sequence).

This clonotype appeared a few times. V is TRBV3-1 and J is TRBJ2-1, with TRBD2 matching over 8 bases. V dropped 4 bases and J dropped 3; count of bases not matched to a gene: 5. From germline, CDR1 is LGHDT and CDR2 YNNKEL (reference sequence). The CDR3 is made up of 15 amino acids. CDR3 sequence (DNA): TGTGCCAGCAGCCCGCGGGAGGCTATCTACAATGAGCAGTTCTTC. It encodes CASSPREAIYNEQFF.

To note about this clonotype: One base away lies a much larger clone, so this may be a sequencing read error. V usage is TRBV20-1 and J usage is TRBJ2-3; tentative D call: TRBD2 (6 bases). Germline values: CDR1 DFQATT, CDR2 SNEGSKA (reference sequence). V lost 2 bases and J 6 bases, leaving 18 bases between the germline ends. There are 15 residues in the CDR3. CDR3 sequence reads: CSARPTSRRPDTQYF. The CDR3 coding sequence is TGCAGTGCTAGACCTACTAGCAGGAGACCGGATACGCAGTATTTT.

Only a few counts were recorded for this clonotype. V usage is TRBV29-1 and J usage is TRBJ1-1, with D possibly TRBD1 on 5 matching bases. V shed 4 bases and J shed 5 bases, with 11 bases lying between them. The CDR3 totals 12 residues. Germline CDR1 is SQVTM and CDR2 is ANQGSEA. In DNA form, the CDR3 reads TGCAGCGTTGCTGTGGGGCAGACTGAAGCTTTCTTT. Protein: CSVAVGQTEAFF.